Listed here is a single T cell receptor (beta chain). The antigen is not known. The data were obtained in a study of metastatic and nonmetastatic thyroid tumors. About the research overall: Thyroid patients, malignant and benign, had repertoires compared across blood and tumor or nodule tissue. Points from the study as a whole: Patients with malignant thyroid tumors reportedly had significantly higher TCR beta diversity than those with benign nodules, in blood and tumor.

Trimming took 5 bases from V and 0 from J, leaving 11 bases between them. Germline CDR1 is MNHNS and CDR2 is SASEGT. The CDR3 consists of 16 residues. Among the patients, none had received any treatment before thyroid surgery. Methods used by the authors: What underpinned the distant-metastasis classifier for papillary thyroid cancer was the set of CDR3 differences across clinicopathological groups. TCRdb re-clonotyped the PCR reads through MiXCR. These V and J calls originate from TCRdb's pipeline instead of the authors' own analysis. There are about 93,000 clones in the sample; roughly 12% occur only once, and approximately 11% lies in the top ten.

The rearrangement joins TRBV6-1 to TRBJ2-6, with D possibly being TRBD1 or TRBD2 (5 bases each). What was sequenced was blood. The TCR sequence derives from a female donor with papillary thyroid cancer or a benign thyroid nodule (not recorded which). Some clones in this sample may be carry-over from other donors' samples. CDR3 loop: CASSKERGSGANVLTF. The CDR3 nucleotides read TGTGCCAGCAGTAAGGAGAGGGGCTCTGGGGCCAACGTCCTGACTTTC.